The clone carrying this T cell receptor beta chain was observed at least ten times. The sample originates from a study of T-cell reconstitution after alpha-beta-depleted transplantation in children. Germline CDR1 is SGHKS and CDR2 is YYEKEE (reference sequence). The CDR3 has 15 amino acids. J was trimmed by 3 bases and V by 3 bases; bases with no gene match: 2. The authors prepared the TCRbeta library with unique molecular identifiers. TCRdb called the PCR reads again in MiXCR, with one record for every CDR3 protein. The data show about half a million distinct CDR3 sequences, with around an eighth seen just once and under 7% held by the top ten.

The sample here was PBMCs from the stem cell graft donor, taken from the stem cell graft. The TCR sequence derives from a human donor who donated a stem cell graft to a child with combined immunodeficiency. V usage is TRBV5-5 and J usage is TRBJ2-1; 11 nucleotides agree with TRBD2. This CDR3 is CASSSSGRLYNEQFF. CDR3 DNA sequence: TGTGCCAGCAGCTCTAGCGGGAGGCTCTACAATGAGCAGTTCTTC.